Below, 11 T cell receptor beta chains from the same sample are listed, as sequenced in a study of T cell responses to AZD1222 COVID-19 vaccine. Sequenced by immunoSEQ multiplex PCR; TCRdb stores in-frame clones only, minus some. This sample has 150,000 to 200,000 clones, with roughly 92% found just once. Material: peripheral blood, obtained on day 0 of AZD1222 vaccination. The receptors were sampled from an adult in good health.

The rearrangement links TRBV7-9 to TRBJ1-6; unclear D gene. Germline V gives CDR1 SEHNR, CDR2 FQNEAQ (reference sequence). V shed 5 bases and J shed 5 bases, with 7 bases lying between them. The CDR3 is 13 residues long. The CDR3 coding sequence is TGTGCCAGCAGCCCAGTTAATAATTCACCCCTCCACTTT. As protein: CASSPVNNSPLHF.

This rearrangement joins TRBV30 to TRBJ1-2, with 7 bases fitting TRBD1. The CDR3 consists of 14 residues. The J segment lost 5 bases and the V segment lost 8 bases, leaving 14 bases of the junction unmatched. CDR1 and CDR2 from the germline V gene are GTSNPN and SVGIG (reference sequence). CDR3 sequence: CAKRGQEGPYGYTF. CDR3 DNA: TGTGCCAAAAGGGGGCAGGAGGGACCGTATGGCTACACCTTC.

The genes are TRBV4-1 and TRBJ1-2; tentatively, D is TRBD1 (5 bases). Trimming left V 3 bases short and J 8 bases short, with 19 bases between. The CDR3 is 15 amino acids. Germline CDR1 and CDR2: MGHRA and YSYEKL. The CDR3 bases are TGCGCCAGCAGCCAGTGGACACAACCTACCTTGGGCTACACCTTC. Translating it yields CASSQWTQPTLGYTF.

The chain carries TRBV5-5 and TRBJ2-7, with 7 bases fitting TRBD1. Losses at the gene ends were 2 bases for V and 5 bases for J; bases not matched to a gene: 1. The CDR3 is made up of 12 amino acids. CDR1 is SGHKS, CDR2 YYEKEE, per germline (reference sequence). The CDR3 DNA reads as TGTGCCAGCAGCTTTGACAGGGACGAGCAGTACTTC. Translated: CASSFDRDEQYF. Based on the CDR3 plus reference TRBV5-5 and TRBJ2-7, the full variable domain is DAGVTQSPTHLIKTRGQQVTLRCSPISGHKSVSWYQQVLGQGPQFIFQYYEKEERGRGNFPDRFSARQFPNYSSELNVNALLLGDSALYLCASSFDRDEQYFGPGTRLTVT.

The V and J genes are TRBV7-2 and TRBJ2-2; perhaps TRBD2 as D (5 bases). The V end was cut by 4 bases, the J end by 3 bases, with 9 bases between. This CDR3 is 14 amino acids long. Germline V gene data show CDR1 as SGHTA and CDR2 as FQGNSA. CDR3 DNA: TGTGCCAGCAGCTCGATAGCGTACACCGGGGAGCTGTTTTTT. Its protein product is CASSSIAYTGELFF.

J is TRBJ2-2 and V is TRBV11-2, with TRBD2 matching 8 bases. This CDR3 has 16 residues. In germline, CDR1 is SGHAT, CDR2 FQNNGV. The V and J ends lost 1 base and 4 bases, in that order; junction bases with no gene match: 5. The CDR3 bases are TGTGCCAGCAGCTTAGGAGCGGGGGCGGGCACCGGGGAGCTGTTTTTT. Translated: CASSLGAGAGTGELFF.

V and J are TRBV10-1 and TRBJ1-1; D is ambiguous. The CDR3 runs to 16 residues. Trimming removed 6 bases from V and 0 bases from J, with 17 bases in between. Germline-derived CDR1 and CDR2 are WNHNN and SYGVQD (reference sequence). This CDR3 is CASRGGGLALNTEAFF. CDR3 sequence (DNA): TGCGCCAGCAGGGGAGGAGGGCTAGCGTTGAACACTGAAGCTTTCTTT.

The gene calls are TRBV5-4 and TRBJ2-1; D might be TRBD2 (5 bases). There are 15 residues in the CDR3. Deletions cut 7 bases from V and 4 bases from J, with 18 bases between. CDR1 is SGHNT, CDR2 YYREEE, per germline (reference sequence). Here the CDR3 DNA reads TGTGCCAGCTATAACAAGGGCTCGGGATACAATGAGCAGTTCTTC. Its protein product is CASYNKGSGYNEQFF.

The chain has TRBV6-5 and TRBJ1-5, with D possibly being TRBD1 (5 bases). Germline lookup yields CDR1 MNHEY and CDR2 SVGAGI. The V end lost 2 bases, the J end lost 11 bases, and 10 bases lay between the germline ends. The CDR3 spans 12 residues. This chain's CDR3 is CASSYLGGAQHF. The CDR3, as DNA: TGTGCCAGCAGTTACCTCGGAGGGGCCCAGCATTTT.

This sequence joins TRBV9 and TRBJ2-2; TRBD1 matches at 9 bases. CDR1 and CDR2 from the germline V gene are SGDLS and YYNGEE. This CDR3 comprises 17 residues. J was trimmed by 1 base and V by 0 bases; bases with no gene match: 4. Here the CDR3 reads CASSVGGTGRNTGELFF. The CDR3 region has the DNA TGTGCCAGCAGCGTAGGGGGGACAGGGAGGAACACCGGGGAGCTGTTTTTT.

The chain is built from TRBV9 and TRBJ2-5, with D possibly being TRBD1 or TRBD2 (5 bases each). The CDR3 covers 15 residues. V was pared by 3 bases and J by 3 bases, with 15 bases between. Looked up from germline, CDR1 is SGDLS and CDR2 is YYNGEE. This CDR3 reads CASSGDGHNKETQYF. The CDR3, as DNA: TGTGCCAGCAGCGGGGACGGACATAACAAAGAGACCCAGTACTTC. Filled out from reference TRBV9 and TRBJ2-5, the complete variable domain reads DSGVTQTPKHLITATGQRVTLRCSPRSGDLSVYWYQQSLDQGLQFLIQYYNGEERAKGNILERFSAQQFPDLHSELNLSSLELGDSALYFCASSGDGHNKETQYFGPGTRLLVL.